Listed here are 4 T cell receptor beta chains from one sample, sequenced in a study of post-analysis software for immune sequencing data. These receptors' antigens are unknown. Sequencing libraries made from TCR beta cDNA carried unique molecular identifiers. TCRdb used MiXCR to reprocess the PCR reads, holding one entry per CDR3 protein. This repertoire shows 750,000 to 900,000 distinct CDR3 sequences, under 60% found once; its top ten account for roughly 4.5%. Regarding the study as a whole: There were roughly 5 TRBV segments more frequent in patients than controls, and TRBV5-6, TRBV5-1 and TRBV20-1 were among them.

Sequencing input: blood. The receptors were gathered from a girl aged 5 to 17 with multiple sclerosis.

This clonotype has just a few counts. This chain joins TRBV12-3 or TRBV12-4 and TRBJ2-7; D assignment may be TRBD1 or TRBD2 (5 bases each). This CDR3 has 14 amino acids. Trimming removed 2 bases from V and 7 bases from J, with 15 bases in between. This chain's CDR3 is CASSLPGPAREQYF. CDR3 in DNA: TGTGCCAGCAGTTTACCGGGGCCGGCGAGGGAGCAGTACTTC.

The V call is TRBV7-9, the J call TRBJ2-3; D gene ambiguous. From germline, CDR1 is SEHNR and CDR2 FQNEAQ (reference sequence). The CDR3 extends over 14 amino acids. V gave up 0 bases and J gave up 6 bases, with 10 bases separating them. In DNA form, the CDR3 reads TGTGCCAGCAGCTTAGCGTCGCGCCCCGATACGCAGTATTTT. Its translation: CASSLASRPDTQYF.

The V and J genes are TRBV7-8 and TRBJ2-1; 8 bases line up with TRBD1. Germline assignment: CDR1 SGHVS and CDR2 FQNEAQ. V lost 5 bases to trimming and J lost 2 bases; unmatched junction nucleotides: 11. The CDR3 is 17 residues long. The DNA for the CDR3 is TGTGCCAGCAGCCTAGTATCTGGACAGGGAACCTACAATGAGCAGTTCTTC. As protein: CASSLVSGQGTYNEQFF.

The chain employs TRBV5-6 and TRBJ2-1, with no clear D. Germline assignment: CDR1 SGHDT and CDR2 YYEEEE. This CDR3 has 16 amino acids. Trimming cost V 3 bases and J 3 bases, with 16 bases left between them. This CDR3 is CASSSLDGPFYNEQFF. CDR3 in DNA: TGTGCCAGCAGCTCCCTCGACGGGCCCTTCTACAATGAGCAGTTCTTC.